This T cell receptor (beta chain) comes out of a study of Graves' ophthalmopathy and Graves' hyperthyroidism. General study findings and limits: Both a roughly 70% sensitivity and an approximately 74% specificity characterized the model's predictions of ophthalmopathy progression.

Diagnoses were established from clinical symptoms, serum thyroxine, TRAb, thyroid ultrasound and orbital computed tomography. Sampling approximately 10 ml of fresh peripheral blood provided the PBMCs. Investigators amplified TCR beta CDR3 regions from RNA transcripts. First-round RT-PCR employed HTBI primers, with a second-round multiplex PCR after it. A single record per CDR3 protein comes from TCRdb applying MiXCR to the multiplex PCR reads. The table records 650,000 to 900,000 distinct CDR3 sequences, around 40% of them present only once. In the case of this clonotype: Its antigen is not known. Germline and junction disagree at one end, which may indicate a read error.

The material sequenced was peripheral blood. The TCR was taken from an adult man with Graves' ophthalmopathy.

The CDR3 DNA reads as TGCGCCAGCAGCCAAGATAAATTGGACAGGGGGCACGGCTACACCTTC. Translating gives CASSQDKLDRGHGYTF. This chain joins TRBV7-9 and TRBJ1-2, with 11 bases aligning to TRBD1. Germline CDR1 SEHNR, CDR2 FQNEAQ (reference sequence). This CDR3 has 16 residues.